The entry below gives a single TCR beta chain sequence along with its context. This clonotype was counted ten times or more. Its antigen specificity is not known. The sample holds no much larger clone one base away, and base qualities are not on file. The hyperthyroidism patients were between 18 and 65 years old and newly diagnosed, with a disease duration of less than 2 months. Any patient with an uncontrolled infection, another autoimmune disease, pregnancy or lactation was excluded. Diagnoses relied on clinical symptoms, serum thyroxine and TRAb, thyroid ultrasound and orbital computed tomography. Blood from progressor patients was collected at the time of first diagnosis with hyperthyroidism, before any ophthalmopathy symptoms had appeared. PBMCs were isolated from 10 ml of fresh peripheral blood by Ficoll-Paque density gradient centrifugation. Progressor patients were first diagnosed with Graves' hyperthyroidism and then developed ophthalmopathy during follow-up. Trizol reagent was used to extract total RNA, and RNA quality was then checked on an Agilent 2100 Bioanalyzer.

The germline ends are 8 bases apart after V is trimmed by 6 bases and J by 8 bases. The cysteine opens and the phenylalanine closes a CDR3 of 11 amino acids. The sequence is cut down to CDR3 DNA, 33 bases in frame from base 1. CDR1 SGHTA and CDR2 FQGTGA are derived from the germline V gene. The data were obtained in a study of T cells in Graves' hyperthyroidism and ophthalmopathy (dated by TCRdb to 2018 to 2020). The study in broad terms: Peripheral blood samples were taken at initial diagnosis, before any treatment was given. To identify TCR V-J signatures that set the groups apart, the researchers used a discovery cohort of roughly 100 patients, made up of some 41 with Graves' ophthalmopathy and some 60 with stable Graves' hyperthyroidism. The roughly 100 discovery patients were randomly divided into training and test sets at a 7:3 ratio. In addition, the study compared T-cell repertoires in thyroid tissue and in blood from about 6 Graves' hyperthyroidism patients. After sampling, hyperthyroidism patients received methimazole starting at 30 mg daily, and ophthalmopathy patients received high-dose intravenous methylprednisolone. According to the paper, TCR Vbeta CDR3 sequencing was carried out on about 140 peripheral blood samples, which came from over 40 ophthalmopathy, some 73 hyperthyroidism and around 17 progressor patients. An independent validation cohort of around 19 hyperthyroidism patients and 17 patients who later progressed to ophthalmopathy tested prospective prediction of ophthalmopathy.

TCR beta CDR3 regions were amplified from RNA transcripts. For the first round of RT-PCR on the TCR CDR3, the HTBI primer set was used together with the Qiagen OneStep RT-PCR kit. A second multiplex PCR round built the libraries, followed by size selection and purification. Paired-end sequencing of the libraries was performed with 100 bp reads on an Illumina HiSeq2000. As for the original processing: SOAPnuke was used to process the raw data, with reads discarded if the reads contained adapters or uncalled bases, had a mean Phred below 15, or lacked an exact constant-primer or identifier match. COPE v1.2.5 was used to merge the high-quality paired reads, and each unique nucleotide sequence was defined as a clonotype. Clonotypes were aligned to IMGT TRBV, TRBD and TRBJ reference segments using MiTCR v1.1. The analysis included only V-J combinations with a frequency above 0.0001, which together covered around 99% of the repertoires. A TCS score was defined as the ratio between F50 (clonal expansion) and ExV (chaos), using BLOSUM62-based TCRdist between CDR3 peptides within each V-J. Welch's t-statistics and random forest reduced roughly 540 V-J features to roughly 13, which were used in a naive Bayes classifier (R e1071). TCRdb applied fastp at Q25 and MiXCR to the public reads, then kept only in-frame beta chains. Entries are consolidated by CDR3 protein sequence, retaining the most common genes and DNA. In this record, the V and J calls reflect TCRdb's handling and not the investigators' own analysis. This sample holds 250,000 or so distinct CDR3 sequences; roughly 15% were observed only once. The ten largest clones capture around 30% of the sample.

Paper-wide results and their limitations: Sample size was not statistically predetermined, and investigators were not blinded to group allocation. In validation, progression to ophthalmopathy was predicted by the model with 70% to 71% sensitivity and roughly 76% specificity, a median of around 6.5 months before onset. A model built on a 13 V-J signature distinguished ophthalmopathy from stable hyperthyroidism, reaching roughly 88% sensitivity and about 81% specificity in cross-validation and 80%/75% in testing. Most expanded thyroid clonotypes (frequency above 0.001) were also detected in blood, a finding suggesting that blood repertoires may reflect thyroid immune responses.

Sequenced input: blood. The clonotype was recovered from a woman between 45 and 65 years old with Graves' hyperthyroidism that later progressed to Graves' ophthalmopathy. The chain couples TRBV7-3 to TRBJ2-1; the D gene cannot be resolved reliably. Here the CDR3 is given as CASRRDHEQFF. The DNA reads TGTGCCAGCAGGAGAGACCATGAGCAGTTCTTC.